This TCR beta chain appears in the sequencing data of a study of regulatory and conventional T cells in RAG deficiency. Clones were read by immunoSEQ multiplex PCR, and TCRdb kept only the in-frame ones, dropping some. The table records tens of thousands of clones, about 89% of them present only once. General study results and limits: Compared with controls, unique Treg TCR beta sequences dropped around 92-fold in Omenn syndrome and CID/AS.

Blood CD4+ CD25-high CD127-low regulatory T cells supplied the genomic DNA template. In this sample, this clone turned up once. No antigen is known for it. The same specimen was also included in a second study, on regulatory T cells. That investigation notes: The primer mix had 52 TRBV and 13 TRBJ primers.

The TCR comes from a human donor in good health. Sequencing was done on a sample of Tregs sorted from blood.

The CDR3 nucleotides read TGTGCCAGCAGCTTAGCGCAGCCAGGGGGGTTTGGTACCTCTGGGGCCAACGTCCTGACTTTC. Protein product: CASSLAQPGGFGTSGANVLTF. This chain uses TRBV7-8 with TRBJ2-6, with D maybe TRBD1 (7 bases). The CDR3 totals 21 residues. The germline V gene encodes CDR1 SGHVS and CDR2 FQNEAQ. V lost 0 bases, J lost 0 bases, and 21 bases lay in between.